This T cell receptor (beta chain) was obtained from a study of regulatory T cells in long-lasting Graves disease (dated by TCRdb to the early 2020s). In the study overall: Newly diagnosed Graves' disease patients had taken antithyroid drugs for less than 3 months. TCR sequencing covered roughly 13 persistent and roughly 20 newly diagnosed Graves' disease patients, some 33 samples in total. This study used TCR sequencing and RNA sequencing of peripheral blood to compare persistent Graves' disease patients against newly diagnosed Graves' disease patients. The study took place in China and was registered as a clinical trial.

The sample's time point label is to be understood as: newly diagnosed GD, antithyroid drugs for less than 3 months. For both TCR sequencing and RNA sequencing, RNA was extracted from PBMCs using TRIzol. The diagnosis of Graves' disease was made according to American Thyroid Association guidelines. Recruitment of patients was carried out at an endocrinology department in Xi'an, China. Each patient gave approximately 10 milliliters of peripheral blood, collected in an EDTA anticoagulant tube. Ficoll Paque Plus density gradient separation was used to isolate PBMCs, and no additional T cell sorting was done. RNA quality was checked with an Agilent 2100 Bioanalyzer and agarose gel, and concentration with a NanoDrop 2000. This clonotype has ten or more counts. Its antigen target is currently unknown. At one boundary the junction diverges from the germline segment, which might be a read error. The library was produced with multiplex PCR. Sequenced using an Illumina HiSeq 4000. iRepertoire HTBI primers and Arm-PCR amplification of CDR3 regions were used to construct TCR beta libraries. PCR products were gel purified before sequencing. The published analysis was carried out like this. Across samples, some 62 TRBV and approximately 15 TRBJ segments were identified and used for gene usage analysis of CDR3 amino acid clonotypes. Filtered high-quality paired reads were merged into contigs using COPE and FqMerger. Contigs were aligned with BLAST to IMGT TRBV, TRBD and TRBJ reference genes, and CDR3 was defined per IMGT. Any clonotype with a frequency above 0.1% was classified as a highly expanded clone. Repertoire diversity was measured by Shannon entropy, and V-J evenness by the Gini coefficient. Public clonotypes were defined as clonotypes shared by more than one individual. The public sequencing data were trimmed at Q25 with fastp and processed into clonotypes with MiXCR by TCRdb, which kept only in-frame beta chains. Rows merge per CDR3 protein into single entries with the most common DNA and genes. The V and J calls follow TCRdb's processing rather than the paper's. The sample records 620,000 or so distinct CDR3 sequences, roughly 15% of which are singletons. In total, the top ten clones hold about 17% of the sample.

CDR1 and CDR2 (SGHRS, YFSETQ) derive from the germline V gene. The CDR3 spans 15 residues, from the cysteine through the phenylalanine. Kept here is only the CDR3 DNA, which spans 45 bases and is read in frame from base 1. The study at large found these results: Persistent disease showed preferential use of TRBV28, TRBJ1-2 and TRBJ2-5, whereas newly diagnosed disease favored TRBV20-1 and TRBJ2-1. The small sample size was acknowledged by the authors as a limitation that may reduce accuracy. Only the TCR beta chain was sequenced and analyzed. Persistent patients shared more public clonotypes among themselves (2,741) than newly diagnosed patients did (approximately 970). Only peripheral blood was studied, because thyroid tissue, the primary lesion, was inaccessible. Compared with newly diagnosed patients, patients with persistent Graves' disease had lower TCR Shannon entropy and fewer highly expanded clones, which suggests clonal expansion.

This sample also belongs to another study, concerning T cells in Graves' hyperthyroidism and ophthalmopathy. As noted in the second study: Stable Graves' hyperthyroidism was defined as no progression to ophthalmopathy during 18 months of follow-up. The hyperthyroidism patients were between 18 and 65 years old and newly diagnosed, with a disease duration of less than 2 months. Any patient with an uncontrolled infection, another autoimmune disease, pregnancy or lactation was excluded. Diagnoses were established on the basis of clinical symptoms, serum thyroxine and TRAb, thyroid ultrasound, and orbital computed tomography. A first-round RT-PCR of the TCR CDR3 used the HTBI primer set with the Qiagen OneStep RT-PCR kit. Most expanded thyroid clonotypes (frequency above 0.001) were also detected in blood, a finding suggesting that blood repertoires may reflect thyroid immune responses. A 13 V-J signature model separated ophthalmopathy from stable hyperthyroidism, with approximately 87% sensitivity and 81.08% specificity in cross-validation and 80%/75% in testing. In validation, the model predicted progression to ophthalmopathy a median of roughly 6.1 months before onset, with about 71% sensitivity and just under 75% specificity. To identify distinguishing TCR V-J signatures, a discovery cohort of some 99 patients was used, comprising 40 to 45 with Graves' ophthalmopathy and some 57 with stable Graves' hyperthyroidism. An independent validation cohort of around 20 hyperthyroidism patients and 17 patients who later progressed to ophthalmopathy tested prospective prediction of ophthalmopathy. For training and testing, the 100 or so patients in the discovery cohort were randomly divided in a 7:3 ratio. The study also compared thyroid tissue and blood T-cell repertoires from five or six Graves' hyperthyroidism patients. After sampling, hyperthyroidism patients received methimazole starting at 30 mg daily, and ophthalmopathy patients received high-dose intravenous methylprednisolone. The libraries were constructed in a second round of multiplex PCR and then size-selected and purified. Libraries were sequenced paired-end with 100 bp reads on an Illumina HiSeq2000. SOAPnuke was used to process the raw data, throwing out any read that contained adapters or uncalled bases, had a mean Phred below 15, or lacked an exact constant-primer or identifier match. COPE v1.2.5 was used to merge high-quality paired reads, and clonotypes were defined as unique nucleotide sequences. MiTCR v1.1 was used to align clonotypes to the IMGT TRBV, TRBD and TRBJ reference segments. The analysis included only V-J combinations with a frequency above 0.0001, which together covered around 99% of the repertoires. The TCS score was defined as the ratio of F50 (clonal expansion) to E x V (chaos), calculated using BLOSUM62-based TCRdist between CDR3 peptides within each V-J. Welch's t-statistics and random forest reduced just over 500 V-J features to 13, which were used in a naive Bayes classifier (R e1071). No statistical method was used to set the sample size in advance, and investigators knew the group allocation. The paper reports TCR Vbeta CDR3 sequencing of roughly 140 peripheral blood samples: approximately 41 ophthalmopathy, fewer than 80 hyperthyroidism and 17 progressor patients.

This specimen consisted of peripheral blood mononuclear cells (PBMCs), obtained at new diagnosis, from a patient treated with antithyroid drugs. The receptor chain draws on TRBV5-1 and TRBJ2-7; 11 of the junction bases match TRBD1. This clonotype was obtained from a woman in her twenties or thirties with Graves disease. Donor details come from another sample of the same person, matched by shared clones. The CDR3 reads CASSPGTGGIYEQYF. In nucleotides, the sequence is TGTGCCAGCAGTCCCGGGACAGGGGGAATCTACGAGCAGTACTTC.